What follows is one TCR beta chain and its context. It lacks a known antigen. No quality values exist for individual bases; no much larger clone is one base distant. These data belong to a study of CD8 T cells in Susac syndrome (dated by TCRdb to between 2018 and 2020). With regard to the full study: Repertoire sequencing was used to test whether CD8+ T cell activation and differentiation in Susac syndrome was antigen driven. The paper's findings and limits, for the study overall: The study acknowledged that relatively few individuals were included in the TCR sequencing and HLA analysis.

Peripheral blood CD8+ and CD4+ T cells from healthy donors, Susac syndrome patients and multiple sclerosis patients were profiled by high-throughput TCR beta sequencing. The multiple sclerosis controls were treatment-naive patients whose relapsing-remitting disease, either stable or active, fulfilled the revised McDonald criteria. Bulk CD8+ and CD4+ T cells were purified by magnetic negative isolation, whereas CD8+ TEMRA cells were enriched by FACS. Blood was collected in EDTA tubes and processed within 24 hours, with PBMCs isolated through density gradient centrifugation. PBMCs intended for TCR sequencing were frozen in liquid nitrogen and were later thawed in a 37 degrees C water bath. The sorted or isolated CD4+, CD8+ and CD8+ TEMRA cells reached a purity of at least 90%. Relative to germline, V is 5 bases shorter and J is 2 bases shorter, with 9 bases between their ends. CDR1 and CDR2, looked up from the germline V gene, are SNHLY and FYNNEI. The CDR3 numbers 13 residues from cysteine through phenylalanine. Only the CDR3 part of the read is kept: 39 bases, read in frame from the first base.

RNA was extracted with the RNeasy kit and roughly 0.45 to 1 ug was reverse transcribed using random hexamers. TCR beta CDR3 regions were amplified with the immunoSEQ multiplex PCR assay covering 54 Vbeta and 13 Jbeta segments. To correct PCR amplification bias, a synthetic template baseline was used for both primer optimization and computational correction. In the original analysis: Reads were assigned to V, D and J genes according to IMGT and analyzed in immunoSEQ Analyzer, with only productive sequences retained. Clonality was calculated as one minus the Shannon entropy normalized by log2 of the number of productive unique sequences. For each patient and control, public and private clones were evaluated within the 100 most prevalent clones. Clones were defined as Susac-specific if absent from the healthy and MS cohorts, from 1052 published viral clones and from other ImmuneACCESS disease sequences. TCRdb itself trimmed the public reads at Q25 with fastp, ran MiXCR and retained productive beta chains. Each CDR3 protein appears once, grouped with its most common genes and DNA. TCRdb, not the authors, supplied the V and J calls. Present in this sample are about 300,000 distinct CDR3 sequences, under 95% of which were seen just once. More than 0.06% of the sample is in the top ten clones.

The origin of this receptor is a human donor with multiple sclerosis. The rearrangement joined TRBV2 to TRBJ2-5; TRBD1 could be the D gene, as 6 bases match. The sample taken for sequencing was CD4+ T cells from PBMCs. The DNA sequence is given as TGTGCCAGCAGTAACAGGGTTCAAGAGACCCAGTACTTC. Protein translation: CASSNRVQETQYF.